This T cell receptor beta chain was sequenced for a study of T cell responses to AZD1222 COVID-19 vaccine. Background on the study: Pooled samples include second doses given at about 4 or 12 weeks. Whole-study findings and limits: Spike regions recognized by vaccine-associated CD4 TCRs spanned the protein, led by 160-218 and 743-854.

The protocol was immunoSEQ multiplex PCR, while the TCRdb copy is restricted to in-frame clones and leaves out a portion. Of about 100,000 clones listed, about 86% are singletons. Note on this clone: What it recognizes is unknown.

Trimming removed 4 bases from V and 4 bases from J, with 5 bases in between. The germline CDR1 and CDR2 sequences are MNHEY and SVGAGI. The CDR3 loop spans 12 amino acids. The material sequenced was peripheral blood, taken on day 0 of AZD1222 vaccination. This clonotype originated in an adult in good health. The chain couples TRBV6-5 to TRBJ1-3, with no clear D. The CDR3 is CASSSPGNTIYF. The CDR3, as DNA: TGTGCCAGCAGTTCGCCCGGAAACACCATATATTTT.